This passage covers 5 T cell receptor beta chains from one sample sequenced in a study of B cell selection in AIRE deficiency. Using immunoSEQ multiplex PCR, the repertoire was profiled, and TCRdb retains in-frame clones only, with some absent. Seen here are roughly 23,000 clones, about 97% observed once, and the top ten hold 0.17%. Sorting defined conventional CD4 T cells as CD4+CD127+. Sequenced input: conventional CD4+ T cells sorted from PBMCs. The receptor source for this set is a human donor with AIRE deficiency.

In DNA form, the CDR3 reads TGTGCCAGCAGCTTAGCTTGGCCACCTGCAACTAATGAAAAACTGTTTTTT. Protein product: CASSLAWPPATNEKLFF. The chain carries TRBV7-9 and TRBJ1-4; D is uncertain. V was pared by 0 bases and J by 0 bases, with 11 bases between. From germline, CDR1 is SEHNR and CDR2 FQNEAQ (reference sequence). The CDR3 has 17 amino acids.

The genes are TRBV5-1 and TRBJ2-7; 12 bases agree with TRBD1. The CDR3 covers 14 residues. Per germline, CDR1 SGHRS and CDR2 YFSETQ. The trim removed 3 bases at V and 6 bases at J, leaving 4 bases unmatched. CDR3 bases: TGCGCCAGCAGCTCCGGGACAGGGGGCTTCGAGCAGTACTTC. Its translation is CASSSGTGGFEQYF.

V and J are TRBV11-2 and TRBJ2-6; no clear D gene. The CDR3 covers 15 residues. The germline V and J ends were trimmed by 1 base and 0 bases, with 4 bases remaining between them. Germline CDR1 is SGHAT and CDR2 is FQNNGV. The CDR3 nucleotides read TGTGCCAGCAGCTTAGGGAGCTCTGGGGCCAACGTCCTGACTTTC. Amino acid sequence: CASSLGSSGANVLTF.

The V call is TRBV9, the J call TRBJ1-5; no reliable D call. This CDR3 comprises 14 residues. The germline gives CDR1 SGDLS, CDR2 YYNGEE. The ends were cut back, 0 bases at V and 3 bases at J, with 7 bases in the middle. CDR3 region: CASSVGLYNQPQHF. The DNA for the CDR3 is TGTGCCAGCAGCGTAGGGCTGTACAATCAGCCCCAGCATTTT.

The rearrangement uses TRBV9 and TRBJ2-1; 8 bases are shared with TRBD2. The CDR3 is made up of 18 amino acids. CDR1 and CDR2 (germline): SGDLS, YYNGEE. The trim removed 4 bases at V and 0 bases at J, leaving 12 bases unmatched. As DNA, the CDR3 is TGTGCCAGCAGCTCCCCCGGGACTAGGTTTTTCTCCTACAATGAGCAGTTCTTC. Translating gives CASSSPGTRFFSYNEQFF. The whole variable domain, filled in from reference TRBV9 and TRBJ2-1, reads DSGVTQTPKHLITATGQRVTLRCSPRSGDLSVYWYQQSLDQGLQFLIQYYNGEERAKGNILERFSAQQFPDLHSELNLSSLELGDSALYFCASSSPGTRFFSYNEQFFGPGTRLTVL.